The 23 T cell receptor beta chains below come from one sample, sequenced in a study of blood T cell repertoires in COVID-19. TCRdb keeps only in-frame clones here, not all; method: immunoSEQ multiplex PCR. The profile shows roughly 310,000 clones, approximately 87% of them singletons. The specimen sequenced was peripheral blood. The source of these receptors is a woman aged 45-60 years with active or convalescent COVID-19.

The chain couples TRBV30 to TRBJ1-3, with 7 bases lining up with TRBD1. CDR3 size: 17 residues. Germline lookup yields CDR1 GTSNPN and CDR2 SVGIG (reference sequence). After removal of 4 bases from V and 0 bases from J, the junction contained 12 bases not matched to a gene. The CDR3 sequence is CAWKNRGTTLSGNTIYF. The DNA of the CDR3 is TGTGCCTGGAAAAACAGGGGCACTACTCTCTCTGGAAACACCATATATTTT.

The chain uses TRBV13 and TRBJ2-7, with 7 nucleotides matching TRBD1. V was pared by 5 bases and J by 0 bases, with 7 bases of the junction left unmatched. There are 15 residues in the CDR3. Germline loops: CDR1 PRHDT, CDR2 FYEKMQ (reference sequence). CDR3 loop: CASSQDRFSSYEQYF. Here the CDR3 DNA reads TGTGCCAGCAGCCAGGACAGGTTCAGCTCCTACGAGCAGTACTTC.

The V and J genes are TRBV4-3 and TRBJ2-5, with 7 bases matching TRBD2. Germline V gene data show CDR1 as LGHNA and CDR2 as YSLEER. The CDR3 loop spans 15 amino acids. The V and J ends lost 0 bases and 5 bases, in that order; junction bases with no gene match: 6. CDR3 sequence: CASSQDWRREETQYF. CDR3 DNA: TGCGCCAGCAGCCAAGATTGGCGGCGGGAGGAGACCCAGTACTTC.

The chain joins TRBV7-9 to TRBJ2-3, with D perhaps TRBD2 (6 bases). CDR3 length: 19 amino acids. Germline V gene lookup returns CDR1 SEHNR and CDR2 FQNEAQ (reference sequence). V lost 4 bases and J lost 5, with 28 bases in between. The CDR3 protein is CASSSPRDSTERPGDTQYF. In nucleotides, the CDR3 is TGTGCCAGCAGCTCCCCTCGGGACTCCACTGAGCGCCCGGGAGATACGCAGTATTTT.

V gene TRBV5-4 combines with J gene TRBJ1-2, with TRBD1 matching 10 bases. This CDR3 comprises 16 residues. Germline V gene sequence: CDR1 SGHNT, CDR2 YYREEE (reference sequence). The ends lost 0 bases at V and 8 bases at J; junction bases unmatched: 10. The CDR3 sequence: CASSLGIGTGVRGYTF. The CDR3 coding sequence is TGTGCCAGCAGCTTGGGAATCGGGACAGGGGTGAGGGGCTACACCTTC.

CDR3 region: CASSLQQVNTEAFF. As DNA, the CDR3 is TGCGCCAGCAGCTTACAACAGGTGAACACTGAAGCTTTCTTT. This rearrangement joins TRBV5-1 to TRBJ1-1; D might be TRBD1 (5 bases). CDR1 and CDR2 from the germline V gene are SGHRS and YFSETQ. The CDR3 is 14 amino acids. Trimming cost V 2 bases and J 0 bases, with 8 bases left between them. Using reference TRBV5-1 and TRBJ1-1 for the parts outside the CDR3, the full variable domain is KAGVTQTPRYLIKTRGQQVTLSCSPISGHRSVSWYQQTPGQGLQFLFEYFSETQRNKGNFPGRFSGRQFSNSRSEMNVSTLELGDSALYLCASSLQQVNTEAFFGQGTRLTVV.

CDR3: CASSQDPSGGNNEQFF. In DNA, the CDR3 is TGTGCCAGCAGCCAAGATCCTAGCGGGGGTAACAATGAGCAGTTCTTC. V usage is TRBV4-2 and J usage is TRBJ2-1; 10 positions match TRBD2. The V segment lost 0 bases and the J segment 5 bases; nucleotides outside the gene matches: 4. Germline assignment: CDR1 LGHNA and CDR2 YNFKEQ. The CDR3 totals 16 residues.

This clone was observed a handful of times. Written as DNA, the CDR3 is TGTGCCAGCTCACCACCCCTCCAAGAGACCCAGTACTTC. As protein: CASSPPLQETQYF. The chain combines TRBV18 with TRBJ2-5; the D is unclear. There are 13 residues in the CDR3. V lost 0 bases to trimming and J lost 1 base, with 3 bases between them. CDR1 is KGHSH and CDR2 is LQKENI in the germline V gene.

The V call is TRBV7-2, the J call TRBJ1-6, with D maybe TRBD1 (5 bases). The V end lost 6 bases, the J end lost 9 bases, and 21 bases lay between the germline ends. Germline CDR1 SGHTA, CDR2 FQGNSA. The CDR3 spans 16 residues. For the CDR3, the DNA is TGTGCCAGCAGTCTAGGGGTTGGCGCCGTCGGTTCACCCCTCCACTTT. Translation gives CASSLGVGAVGSPLHF.

This clone appeared a single time. The chain recombines TRBV30 with TRBJ2-3; no clear D gene. The CDR3 length is 14 residues. The V end lost 1 base, the J end lost 2 bases, and 10 bases lay between the germline ends. The germline V gene encodes CDR1 GTSNPN and CDR2 SVGIG (reference sequence). In DNA form, the CDR3 reads TGTGCCTGGAGTGGTCTACCGAACACAGATACGCAGTATTTT. Translation: CAWSGLPNTDTQYF.

This sequence joins TRBV25-1 and TRBJ2-1, with TRBD1 matching over 8 bases. Germline V lookup: CDR1 MGHDK, CDR2 SYGVNS. The J segment lost 5 bases and the V segment lost 2 bases, leaving 5 bases of the junction unmatched. The CDR3 consists of 15 residues. The DNA for the CDR3 is TGTGCCAGCAGTGAACGACAGGGGCGGAACAATGAGCAGTTCTTC. This encodes CASSERQGRNNEQFF.

The rearrangement uses TRBV30 and TRBJ1-1; no clear D. The CDR3 sequence is 14 residues long. Germline CDR1 and CDR2: GTSNPN and SVGIG (reference sequence). Trimming pared 0 bases from V and 10 bases from J, leaving 18 bases between. As DNA, the CDR3 is TGTGCCTGGAGTGTACGCCGATTTGATGGAGGAGCTTTCTTT. Its protein product is CAWSVRRFDGGAFF.

The V call is TRBV19, the J call TRBJ2-7, with 11 bases lining up with TRBD1. Looked up from germline, CDR1 is LNHDA and CDR2 is SQIVND (reference sequence). Germline trimming cut 7 bases from V and 8 bases from J; bases unmatched to any gene: 10. The CDR3 runs 14 residues. In DNA, the CDR3 is TGTGCCAGTACTACATTCGGGACAGGGGGAAAGCAGTACTTC. Its protein product is CASTTFGTGGKQYF.

The CDR3 region has the DNA TGCGCCAGCAGCCAAGGAATACTAGGGTACACAGATACGCAGTATTTT. It is translated as CASSQGILGYTDTQYF. The chain combines TRBV4-3 with TRBJ2-3, with a possible D match to TRBD2 (5 bases). Germline-derived CDR1 and CDR2 are LGHNA and YSLEER. This CDR3 region has 16 residues. The germline V and J ends were trimmed by 1 base and 2 bases, with 13 bases remaining between them.

V gene TRBV7-2 combines with J gene TRBJ1-2, with D possibly matching TRBD1 (6 bases). This CDR3 has 14 amino acids. V dropped 5 bases and J dropped 8 bases, with 18 bases sitting between them. Germline assignment: CDR1 SGHTA and CDR2 FQGNSA. The CDR3 here is CASSTRTAQPGYTF. The CDR3 DNA reads as TGTGCCAGCAGCACCCGGACAGCCCAGCCCGGCTACACCTTC. Drawing the rest from reference TRBV7-2 and TRBJ1-2, the complete variable domain is GAGVSQSPSNKVTEKGKDVELRCDPISGHTALYWYRQSLGQGLEFLIYFQGNSAPDKSGLPSDRFSAERTGGSVSTLTIQRTQQEDSAVYLCASSTRTAQPGYTFGSGTRLTVV.

The V gene is TRBV9, the J gene TRBJ2-5, with D perhaps matching TRBD2 (6 bases). The V gene lost 2 bases and the J gene lost 2 bases, with 13 bases spanning the gap. This CDR3 contains 15 residues. CDR1 is SGDLS and CDR2 is YYNGEE in the germline V gene. This CDR3 reads CASSVTPGDQETQYF. CDR3 sequence (DNA): TGTGCCAGCAGCGTCACGCCGGGAGATCAAGAGACCCAGTACTTC.

This clone is a singleton in its sample. The V call is TRBV4-3, the J call TRBJ1-2; TRBD1 might be the D (5 bases). Germline values: CDR1 LGHNA, CDR2 YSLEER. Between the trimmed V and J ends, which lost 0 bases and 3 bases, there was a span of 11 bases. This CDR3 is 15 amino acids long. CDR3: CASSQEYGGYYGYTF. In DNA, the CDR3 is TGCGCCAGCAGCCAAGAGTACGGGGGGTACTATGGCTACACCTTC.

The chain joins TRBV4-3 to TRBJ1-1, with D maybe TRBD1 (6 bases). This CDR3 is 16 amino acids long. Germline lookup yields CDR1 LGHNA and CDR2 YSLEER. V was pared by 0 bases and J by 3 bases, with 14 bases between. CDR3 bases: TGCGCCAGCAGCCAAGATCAGGGGATGAGGGACACTGAAGCTTTCTTT. Encoded protein: CASSQDQGMRDTEAFF.

The gene calls are TRBV18 and TRBJ1-2; 9 nucleotides line up with TRBD1. V was pared by 6 bases and J by 4 bases, with 9 bases of the junction left unmatched. The V gene's germline CDR1 is KGHSH and CDR2 LQKENI. This CDR3 contains 15 residues. The CDR3 protein is CASSQGQGQGYGYTF. In nucleotides, the CDR3 is TGTGCCAGCTCTCAAGGACAGGGACAGGGCTATGGCTACACCTTC.

This chain connects TRBV19 to TRBJ2-2, with 8 bases matching TRBD1. Germline V gives CDR1 LNHDA, CDR2 SQIVND (reference sequence). This CDR3 has 16 residues. V trimming: 7 bases; J trimming: 2 bases; junction bases outside the gene matches: 9. CDR3 nucleotide sequence: TGTGCCAGTAAGAAGGGACAGGCATCCAACACCGGGGAGCTGTTTTTT. Its protein product is CASKKGQASNTGELFF.

In its sample, this clone was seen once. V usage is TRBV5-1 and J usage is TRBJ1-1, with D hard to call. The CDR3 consists of 15 residues. From germline, CDR1 is SGHRS and CDR2 YFSETQ. V lost 0 bases and J 0 bases, leaving 9 bases between the germline ends. CDR3 sequence: CASSLAAGMNTEAFF. DNA of the CDR3: TGCGCCAGCAGCTTGGCCGCAGGCATGAACACTGAAGCTTTCTTT.

The chain combines TRBV7-9 with TRBJ1-4; 10 bases fit TRBD1. Germline CDR1 and CDR2: SEHNR and FQNEAQ (reference sequence). V was pared by 5 bases and J by 4 bases, with 7 bases of the junction left unmatched. The CDR3 has 16 residues. CDR3: CASSLRQGANNEKLFF. The CDR3 DNA reads TGTGCCAGCAGCCTACGACAGGGGGCAAATAATGAAAAACTGTTTTTT. Supplemented by reference TRBV7-9 and TRBJ1-4, the full variable domain reads DTGVSQNPRHKITKRGQNVTFRCDPISEHNRLYWYRQTLGQGPEFLTYFQNEAQLEKSRLLSDRFSAERPKGSFSTLEIQRTEQGDSAMYLCASSLRQGANNEKLFFGSGTQLSVL.

V gene TRBV27 combines with J gene TRBJ2-7, with TRBD1 as a possible D gene (5 bases). CDR1 is MNHEY and CDR2 is SMNVEV in the germline V gene (reference sequence). The CDR3 consists of 13 residues. V was clipped by 4 bases and J by 0 bases, with 7 bases between them. The chain's CDR3 is CASSWGPSYEQYF. The CDR3 DNA is TGTGCCAGCAGTTGGGGCCCCTCCTACGAGCAGTACTTC.